This T cell receptor (beta chain) came from a study of shared clonotypes between healthy human individuals. Background on the study: Contributing individuals were two females and a few males aged 18 to 49. CD4 naive and memory got three plates each, CD8 naive two, CD8 memory one.

The V gene's germline CDR1 is SQVTM and CDR2 ANQGSEA. The CDR3 covers 15 residues. V shed 3 bases and J 2 bases; nucleotides not matched to a gene: 3. Measured with immunoSEQ multiplex PCR; TCRdb has only the in-frame clones, and not every one. This repertoire shows around 2,000,000 clones, 90% to 95% found once; its top ten account for 0.1% to 0.15%. Overall study results and limits: Clonotypes that were shared across a handful of donors made up around 5.5% of naive CD4 clonotypes.

Every one of the donors was a Caucasian adult that lived in Nashville, Tennessee. To note about this clone: What it binds is not known.

The chain uses TRBV29-1 and TRBJ2-3; 12 bases line up with TRBD2. This receptor was identified in a man between 18 and 29 years old in good health. The sample taken for sequencing was naive CD4+ T cells sorted from blood. Documented subset: CD45RA+ positively selected. The CDR3 loop reads CSVETSGGPTDTQYF. The CDR3 region has the DNA TGCAGCGTTGAGACTAGCGGGGGTCCCACAGATACGCAGTATTTT.